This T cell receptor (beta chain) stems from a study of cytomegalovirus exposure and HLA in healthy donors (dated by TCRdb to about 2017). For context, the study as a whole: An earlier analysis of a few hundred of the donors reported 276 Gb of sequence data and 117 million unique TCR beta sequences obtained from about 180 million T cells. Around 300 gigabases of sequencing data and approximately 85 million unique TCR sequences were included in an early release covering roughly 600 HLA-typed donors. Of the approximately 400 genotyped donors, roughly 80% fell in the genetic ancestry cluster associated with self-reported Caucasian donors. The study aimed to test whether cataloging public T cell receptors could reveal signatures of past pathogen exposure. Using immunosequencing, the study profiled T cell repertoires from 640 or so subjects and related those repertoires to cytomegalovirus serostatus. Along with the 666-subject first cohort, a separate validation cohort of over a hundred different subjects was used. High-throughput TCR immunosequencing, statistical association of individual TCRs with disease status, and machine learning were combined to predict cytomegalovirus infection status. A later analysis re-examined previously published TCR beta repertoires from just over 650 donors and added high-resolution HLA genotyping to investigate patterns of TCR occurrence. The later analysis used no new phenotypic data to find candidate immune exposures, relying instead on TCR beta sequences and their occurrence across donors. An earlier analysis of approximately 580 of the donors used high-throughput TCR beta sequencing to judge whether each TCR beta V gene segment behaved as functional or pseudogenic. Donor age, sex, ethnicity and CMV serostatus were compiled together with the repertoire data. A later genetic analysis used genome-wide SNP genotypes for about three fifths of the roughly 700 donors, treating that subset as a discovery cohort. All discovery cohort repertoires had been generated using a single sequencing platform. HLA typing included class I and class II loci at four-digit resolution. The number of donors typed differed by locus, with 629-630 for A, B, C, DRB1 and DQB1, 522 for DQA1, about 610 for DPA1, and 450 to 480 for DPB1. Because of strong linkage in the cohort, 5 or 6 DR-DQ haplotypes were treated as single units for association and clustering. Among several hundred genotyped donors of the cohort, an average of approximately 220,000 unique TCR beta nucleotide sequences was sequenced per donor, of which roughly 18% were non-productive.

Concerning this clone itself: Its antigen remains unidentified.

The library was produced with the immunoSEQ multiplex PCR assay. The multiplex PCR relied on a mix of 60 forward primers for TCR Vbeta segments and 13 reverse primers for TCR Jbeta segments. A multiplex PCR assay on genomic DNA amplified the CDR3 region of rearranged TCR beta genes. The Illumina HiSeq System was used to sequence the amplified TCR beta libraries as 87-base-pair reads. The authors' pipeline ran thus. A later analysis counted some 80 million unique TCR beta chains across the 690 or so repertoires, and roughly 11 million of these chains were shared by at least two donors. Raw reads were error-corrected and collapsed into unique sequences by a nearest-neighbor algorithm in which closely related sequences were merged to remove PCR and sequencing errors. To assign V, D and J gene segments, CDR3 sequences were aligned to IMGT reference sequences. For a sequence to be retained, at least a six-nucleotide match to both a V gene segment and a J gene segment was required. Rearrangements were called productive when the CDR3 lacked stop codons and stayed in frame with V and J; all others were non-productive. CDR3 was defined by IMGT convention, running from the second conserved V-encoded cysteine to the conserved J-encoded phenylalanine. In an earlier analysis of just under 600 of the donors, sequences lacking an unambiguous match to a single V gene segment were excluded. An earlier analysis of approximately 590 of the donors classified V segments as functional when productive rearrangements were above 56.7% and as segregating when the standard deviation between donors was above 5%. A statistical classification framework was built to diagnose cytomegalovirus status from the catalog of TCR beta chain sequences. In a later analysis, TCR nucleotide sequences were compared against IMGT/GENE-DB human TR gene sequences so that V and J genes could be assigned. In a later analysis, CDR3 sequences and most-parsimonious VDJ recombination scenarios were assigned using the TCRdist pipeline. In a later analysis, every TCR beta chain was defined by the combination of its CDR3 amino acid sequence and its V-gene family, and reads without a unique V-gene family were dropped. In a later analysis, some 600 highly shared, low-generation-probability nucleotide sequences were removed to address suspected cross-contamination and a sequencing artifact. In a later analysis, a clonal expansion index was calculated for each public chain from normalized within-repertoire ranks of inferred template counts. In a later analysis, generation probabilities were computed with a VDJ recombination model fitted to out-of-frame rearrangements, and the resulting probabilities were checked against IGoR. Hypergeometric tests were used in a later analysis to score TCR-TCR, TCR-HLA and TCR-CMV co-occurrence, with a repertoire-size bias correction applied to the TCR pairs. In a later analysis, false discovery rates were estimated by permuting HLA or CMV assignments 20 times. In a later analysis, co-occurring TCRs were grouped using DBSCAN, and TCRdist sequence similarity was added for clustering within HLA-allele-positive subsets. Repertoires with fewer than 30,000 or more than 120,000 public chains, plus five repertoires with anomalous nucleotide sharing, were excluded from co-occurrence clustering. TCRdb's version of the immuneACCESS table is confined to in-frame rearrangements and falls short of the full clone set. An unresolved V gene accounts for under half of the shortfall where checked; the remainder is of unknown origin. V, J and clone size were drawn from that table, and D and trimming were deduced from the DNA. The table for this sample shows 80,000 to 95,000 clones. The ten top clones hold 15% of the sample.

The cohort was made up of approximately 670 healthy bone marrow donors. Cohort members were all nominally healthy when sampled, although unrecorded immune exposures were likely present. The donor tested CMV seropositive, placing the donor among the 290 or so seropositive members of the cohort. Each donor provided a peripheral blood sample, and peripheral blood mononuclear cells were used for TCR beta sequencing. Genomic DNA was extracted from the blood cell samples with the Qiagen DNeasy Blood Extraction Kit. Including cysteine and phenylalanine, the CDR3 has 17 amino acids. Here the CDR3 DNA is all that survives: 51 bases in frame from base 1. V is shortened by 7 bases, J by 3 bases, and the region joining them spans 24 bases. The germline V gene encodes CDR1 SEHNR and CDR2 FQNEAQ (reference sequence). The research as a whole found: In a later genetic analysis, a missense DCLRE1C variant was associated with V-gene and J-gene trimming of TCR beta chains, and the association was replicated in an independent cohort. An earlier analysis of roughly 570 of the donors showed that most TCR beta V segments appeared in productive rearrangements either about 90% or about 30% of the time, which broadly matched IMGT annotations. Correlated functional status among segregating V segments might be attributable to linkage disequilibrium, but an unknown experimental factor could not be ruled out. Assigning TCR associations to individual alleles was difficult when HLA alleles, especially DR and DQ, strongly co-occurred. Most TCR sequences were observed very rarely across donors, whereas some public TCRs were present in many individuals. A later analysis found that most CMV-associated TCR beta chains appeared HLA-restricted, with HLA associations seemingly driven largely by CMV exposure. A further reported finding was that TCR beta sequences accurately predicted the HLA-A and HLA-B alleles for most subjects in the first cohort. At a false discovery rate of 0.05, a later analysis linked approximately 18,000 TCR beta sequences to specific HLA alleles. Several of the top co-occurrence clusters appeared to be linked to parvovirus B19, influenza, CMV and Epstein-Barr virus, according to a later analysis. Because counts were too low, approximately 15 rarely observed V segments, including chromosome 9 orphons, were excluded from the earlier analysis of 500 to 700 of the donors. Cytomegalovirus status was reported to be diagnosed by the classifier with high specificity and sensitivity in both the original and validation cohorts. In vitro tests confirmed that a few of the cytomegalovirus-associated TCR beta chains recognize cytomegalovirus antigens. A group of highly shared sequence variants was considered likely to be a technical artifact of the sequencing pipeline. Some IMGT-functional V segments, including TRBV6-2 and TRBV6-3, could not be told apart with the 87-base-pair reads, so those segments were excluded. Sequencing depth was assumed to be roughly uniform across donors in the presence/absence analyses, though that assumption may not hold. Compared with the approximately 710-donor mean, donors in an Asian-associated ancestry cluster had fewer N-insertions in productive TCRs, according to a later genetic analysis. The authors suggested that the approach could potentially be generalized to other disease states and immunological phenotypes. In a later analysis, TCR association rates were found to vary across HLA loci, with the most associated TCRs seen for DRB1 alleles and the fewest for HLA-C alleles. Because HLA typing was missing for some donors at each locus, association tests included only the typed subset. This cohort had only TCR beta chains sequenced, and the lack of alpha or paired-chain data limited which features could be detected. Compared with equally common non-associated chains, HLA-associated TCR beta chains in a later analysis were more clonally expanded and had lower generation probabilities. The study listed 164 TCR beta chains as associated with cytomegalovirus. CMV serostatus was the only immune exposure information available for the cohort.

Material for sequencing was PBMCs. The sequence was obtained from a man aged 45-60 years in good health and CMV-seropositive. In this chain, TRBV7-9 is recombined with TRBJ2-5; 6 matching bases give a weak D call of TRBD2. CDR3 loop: CASTATGAGGREETQYF. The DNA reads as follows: TGTGCCAGCACTGCTACCGGGGCTGGAGGGAGAGAAGAGACCCAGTACTTC.